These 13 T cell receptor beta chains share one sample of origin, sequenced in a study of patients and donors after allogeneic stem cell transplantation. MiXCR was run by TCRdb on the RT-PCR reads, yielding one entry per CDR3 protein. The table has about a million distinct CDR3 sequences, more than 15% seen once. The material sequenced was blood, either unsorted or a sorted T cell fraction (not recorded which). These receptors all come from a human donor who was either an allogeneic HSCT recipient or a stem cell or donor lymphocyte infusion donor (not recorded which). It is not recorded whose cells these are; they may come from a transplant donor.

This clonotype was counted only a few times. CDR3 sequence reads: CASSLDGQGASKTQYF. CDR3 bases: TGTGCCAGCAGCCTAGATGGACAGGGGGCTTCGAAGACCCAGTACTTC. This chain connects TRBV4-2 to TRBJ2-5; 11 positions agree with TRBD1. Trimming took 4 bases from V and 6 from J; bases not matched to a gene: 10. The CDR3 is made up of 16 amino acids. Germline CDR1 and CDR2: LGHNA and YNFKEQ.

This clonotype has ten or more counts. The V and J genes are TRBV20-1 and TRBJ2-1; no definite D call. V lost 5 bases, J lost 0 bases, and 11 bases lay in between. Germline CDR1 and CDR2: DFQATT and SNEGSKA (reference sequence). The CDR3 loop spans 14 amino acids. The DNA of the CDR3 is TGCAGTGCTCTTGGCCTACACTCCTACAATGAGCAGTTCTTC. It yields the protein CSALGLHSYNEQFF.

CDR3 region: CATSDTGTSGRKEQFF. CDR3 nucleotides: TGTGCCACCAGTGATACCGGGACTAGCGGGAGAAAAGAGCAGTTCTTC. The chain joins TRBV24-1 to TRBJ2-1, with 14 bases lining up with TRBD2. V was clipped by 3 bases and J by 10 bases; unmatched bases: 7. There are 16 residues in the CDR3. Germline V gene sequence: CDR1 KGHDR, CDR2 SFDVKD.

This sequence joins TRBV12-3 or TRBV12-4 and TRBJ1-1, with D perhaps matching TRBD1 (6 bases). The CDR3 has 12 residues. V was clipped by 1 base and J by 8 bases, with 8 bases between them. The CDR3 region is CASSLGQAEAFF. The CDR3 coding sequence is TGTGCCAGCAGTTTAGGACAGGCGGAAGCTTTCTTT.

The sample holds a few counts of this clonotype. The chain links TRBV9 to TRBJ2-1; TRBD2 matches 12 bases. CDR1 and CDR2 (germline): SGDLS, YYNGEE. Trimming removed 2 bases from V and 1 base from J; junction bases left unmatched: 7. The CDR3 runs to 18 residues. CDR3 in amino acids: CASSVRLAGEGSYNEQFF. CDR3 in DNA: TGTGCCAGCAGCGTGCGACTAGCGGGAGAGGGGTCCTACAATGAGCAGTTCTTC. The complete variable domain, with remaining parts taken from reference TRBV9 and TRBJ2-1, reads DSGVTQTPKHLITATGQRVTLRCSPRSGDLSVYWYQQSLDQGLQFLIQYYNGEERAKGNILERFSAQQFPDLHSELNLSSLELGDSALYFCASSVRLAGEGSYNEQFFGPGTRLTVL.

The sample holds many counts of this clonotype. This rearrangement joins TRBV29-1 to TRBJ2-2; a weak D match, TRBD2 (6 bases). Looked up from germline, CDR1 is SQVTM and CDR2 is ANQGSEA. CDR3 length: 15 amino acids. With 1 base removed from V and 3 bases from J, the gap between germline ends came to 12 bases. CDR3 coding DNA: TGCAGCGTTGAAGGGGCCAGGGAGGACACCGGGGAGCTGTTTTTT. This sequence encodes CSVEGAREDTGELFF.

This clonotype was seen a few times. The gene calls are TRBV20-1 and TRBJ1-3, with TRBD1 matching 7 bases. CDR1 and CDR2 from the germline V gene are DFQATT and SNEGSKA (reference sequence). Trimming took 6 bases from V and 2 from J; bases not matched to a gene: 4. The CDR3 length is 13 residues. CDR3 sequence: CSARGQAGNTIYF. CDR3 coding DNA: TGCAGTGCACGAGGACAGGCTGGAAACACCATATATTTT.

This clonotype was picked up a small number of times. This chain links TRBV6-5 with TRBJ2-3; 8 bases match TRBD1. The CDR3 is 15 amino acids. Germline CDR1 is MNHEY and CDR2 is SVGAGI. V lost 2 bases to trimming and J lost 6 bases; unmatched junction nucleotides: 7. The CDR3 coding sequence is TGTGCCAGCAGTTACGGGCAGGGGGCAGGGGATACGCAGTATTTT. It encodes CASSYGQGAGDTQYF.

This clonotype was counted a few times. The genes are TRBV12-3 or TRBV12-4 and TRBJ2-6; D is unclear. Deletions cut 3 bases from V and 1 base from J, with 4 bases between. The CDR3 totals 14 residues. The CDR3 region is CASSFVSGANVLTF. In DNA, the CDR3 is TGTGCCAGCAGTTTCGTTTCTGGGGCCAACGTCCTGACTTTC.

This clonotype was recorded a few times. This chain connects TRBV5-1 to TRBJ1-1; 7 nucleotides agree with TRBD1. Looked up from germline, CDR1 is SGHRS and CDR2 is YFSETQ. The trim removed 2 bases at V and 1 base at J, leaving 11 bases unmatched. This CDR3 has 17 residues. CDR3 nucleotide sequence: TGCGCCAGCAGCTTTGCTCTCCTCAGGGGGAGGAACACTGAAGCTTTCTTT. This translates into CASSFALLRGRNTEAFF.

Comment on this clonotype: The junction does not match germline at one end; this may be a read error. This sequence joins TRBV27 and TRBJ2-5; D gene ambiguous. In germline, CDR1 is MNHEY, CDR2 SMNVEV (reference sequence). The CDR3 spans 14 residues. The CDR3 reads CASSSTPYHETQYF. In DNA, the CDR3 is TGTGCCAGCAGTTCGACCCCATACCACGAGACCCAGTACTTC.

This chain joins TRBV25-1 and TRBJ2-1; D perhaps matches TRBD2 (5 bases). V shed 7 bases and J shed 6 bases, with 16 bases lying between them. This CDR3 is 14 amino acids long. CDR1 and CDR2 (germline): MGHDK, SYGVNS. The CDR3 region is CASMRGPRGNEQFF. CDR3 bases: TGTGCCAGCATGCGAGGGCCGAGAGGCAATGAGCAGTTCTTC.

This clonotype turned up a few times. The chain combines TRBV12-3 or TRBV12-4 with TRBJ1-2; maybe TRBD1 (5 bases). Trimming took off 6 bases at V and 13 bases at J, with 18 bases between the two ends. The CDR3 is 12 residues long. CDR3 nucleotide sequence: TGTGCCAGCAGCCGGGACTCCATAGGGTGCACCTTC. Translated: CASSRDSIGCTF.